This entry is about one T cell receptor beta chain. This record comes from a study of blood T cell repertoires in COVID-19. About the study: The origin of the acute and convalescent COVID-19 samples was the United States, Italy and Spain.

CDR1 ENHRY and CDR2 SYGVKD come from the germline V gene. The CDR3 totals 14 residues. Repertoires were generated with immunoSEQ multiplex PCR, while TCRdb's copy carries only in-frame clones and drops some. The repertoire includes around 98,000 clones, 70% to 90% of them detected once, and 4% to 5% sits in the top ten. This sequence was found in a man aged 70-80 years with acute or convalescent COVID-19. J is TRBJ1-4 and V is TRBV10-3, with 8 nucleotides matching TRBD1. Sequencing was carried out using peripheral blood. Written as DNA, the CDR3 is TGTGCTACTTCTTCGGGACAGGCGGATGAAAAACTGTTTTTT. Its protein product is CATSSGQADEKLFF.